The 10 T cell receptor beta chains below were found in one sample sequenced in a study of blood T cell repertoires in COVID-19. The table came from immunoSEQ multiplex PCR; TCRdb's copy has only in-frame clones and leaves some out. Among nearly 200,000 clones listed, about 83% were seen once. Sequences were obtained from peripheral blood. The receptors stem from a woman between 70 and 85 years old with active or convalescent COVID-19.

The chain joins TRBV6-1 to TRBJ1-2; TRBD1 might be the D (5 bases). The CDR3 length is 15 residues. Germline CDR1 reads MNHNS; CDR2 reads SASEGT. V dropped 1 base and J dropped 5 bases, with 14 bases sitting between them. CDR3 DNA sequence: TGTGCCAGCAGTGAAGAAGGTGGGGCTGCGTATGGCTACACCTTC. Translation: CASSEEGGAAYGYTF.

This clone was recorded once. The J gene is TRBJ1-3, the V gene TRBV6-1; D is unclear. V lost 3 bases, J lost 8 bases, and 11 bases lay in between. The CDR3 spans 13 residues. Germline CDR1 is MNHNS and CDR2 is SASEGT. CDR3 protein: CASSEKPRDTIYF. CDR3 DNA: TGTGCCAGCAGTGAGAAGCCTCGGGACACCATATATTTT.

The rearrangement joins TRBV5-4 to TRBJ2-1; 9 positions match TRBD2. The germline gives CDR1 SGHNT, CDR2 YYREEE (reference sequence). This CDR3 contains 16 residues. The V and J ends lost 4 bases and 6 bases, in that order; junction bases with no gene match: 11. The CDR3 loop is CASSPKSGLAPNEQFF. The CDR3 region has the DNA TGTGCCAGCAGCCCCAAGTCAGGACTAGCGCCCAATGAGCAGTTCTTC.

This clone was counted once. J is TRBJ1-5 and V is TRBV5-4; D remains unclear. V gave up 0 bases and J gave up 6 bases, with 10 bases separating them. CDR3 length: 14 amino acids. Germline loops: CDR1 SGHNT, CDR2 YYREEE (reference sequence). CDR3 protein: CASSLDGLLQPQHF. For the CDR3, the DNA is TGTGCCAGCAGCTTGGACGGTCTTCTTCAGCCCCAGCATTTT. The variable domain in full, completed from reference TRBV5-4 and TRBJ1-5, reads ETGVTQSPTHLIKTRGQQVTLRCSSQSGHNTVSWYQQALGQGPQFIFQYYREEENGRGNFPPRFSGLQFPNYSSELNVNALELDDSALYLCASSLDGLLQPQHFGDGTRLSIL.

The V and J genes are TRBV7-9 and TRBJ2-1; 7 bases fit TRBD1. This CDR3 has 15 residues. In germline, CDR1 is SEHNR, CDR2 FQNEAQ (reference sequence). Unmatched junction bases numbered 7, after V lost 6 bases and J lost 2 bases. Here the CDR3 DNA reads TGTGCCAGCAGTTCAACAGGGGACCCCTACAATGAGCAGTTCTTC. Its protein is CASSSTGDPYNEQFF.

The genes are TRBV5-6 and TRBJ2-2; D may be TRBD2 (6 bases). V lost 4 bases and J 5 bases, leaving 12 bases between the germline ends. Germline V gene data show CDR1 as SGHDT and CDR2 as YYEEEE. This CDR3 has 14 amino acids. The CDR3 loop reads CASSGTGGTGELFF. The CDR3 bases are TGTGCCAGCAGCGGGACTGGCGGTACCGGGGAGCTGTTTTTT.

This sequence joins TRBV5-5 and TRBJ2-7, with 7 bases lining up with TRBD2. The J segment lost 2 bases and the V segment lost 4 bases, leaving 6 bases of the junction unmatched. This CDR3 contains 14 residues. CDR1 and CDR2 (germline): SGHKS, YYEKEE (reference sequence). Here the CDR3 DNA reads TGTGCCAGCAGCACAGCGGGGCCCCCCTACGAGCAGTACTTC. It is translated as CASSTAGPPYEQYF.

J is TRBJ2-3 and V is TRBV28; D possibly corresponds to TRBD1 (7 bases). CDR1 MDHEN and CDR2 SYDVKM come from the germline V gene. V was shortened by 6 bases and J by 2 bases, with 21 bases between the two germline ends. There are 17 residues in the CDR3. The CDR3 is CASRRPGGTEPTDTQYF. The CDR3 DNA follows: TGTGCCAGCAGAAGACCTGGGGGGACAGAACCCACAGATACGCAGTATTTT.

This chain uses TRBV6-1 with TRBJ1-5; D is unclear. This CDR3 has 13 amino acids. V lost 3 bases to trimming and J lost 2 bases, with 5 bases between them. Germline CDR1 and CDR2: MNHNS and SASEGT. CDR3 in amino acids: CASSDTRNQPQHF. The CDR3 bases are TGTGCCAGCAGTGACACACGCAATCAGCCCCAGCATTTT.

V is TRBV6-6 and J is TRBJ1-3; maybe TRBD1 (5 bases). The germline V gene has CDR1 MNHNY and CDR2 SVGAGI (reference sequence). The CDR3 runs 13 residues. Trimming cost V 2 bases and J 11 bases, with 13 bases left between them. The CDR3 coding sequence is TGTGCCAGCAGTTACCTAGCGAGGGGATCCATATATTTT. This gives the protein CASSYLARGSIYF.